This TCR beta chain was sequenced during a study of human CD4 T cells and Enterobacteriaceae. About the study: Heat-inactivated E. coli, K. pneumoniae, E. aerogenes, S. flexneri, S. sonnei, S. typhimurium, S. aureus stimulated cells.

Produced via immunoSEQ multiplex PCR; TCRdb's table is partial and in-frame only. This sample has over 550 clones; just under 40% occur once, and the top ten carry 35% to 55%. There are 13 residues in the CDR3. Germline lookup yields CDR1 SGHAT and CDR2 FQNNGV. The V and J ends lost 5 bases and 1 base respectively, with 8 bases between them. After about 6-7 days, proliferating activated T cells were FACS-sorted as CFSE-low CD25+ ICOS+ cells. Memory CD4+ T cells were CFSE-labeled and cultured 2:1 with antigen-pulsed autologous monocytes. All CD4+ cells other than CD45RA+CCR7+CD95- naive cells were sorted as memory, over 98% pure. Total CD4+ T cells and monocytes came from CD4/CD14 microbead positive selection. CD8+, CD14+, CD16+, CD56+, CD19+ and CD25-bright cells were excluded before sorting.

This clonotype originated in a human donor in good health. The J gene is TRBJ2-5, the V gene TRBV11-2; TRBD1 might be the D (5 bases). The material sequenced was bacteria-reactive CD4+ T cells grown in culture. Subset described: CFSE-low proliferating memory CD4 T cells sorted after in vitro stimulation with a heat-inactivated bacterium or M. tuberculosis lysate. The CDR3 region has the DNA TGTGCCAGCAGCCCCCAGGGCCAAGAGACCCAGTACTTC. Its protein is CASSPQGQETQYF.